A single sample gave rise to the 31 T cell receptor beta chains below, sequenced in a study of blood T cells in healthy people across ages. A J-beta primer mix and a sample-barcoded 5' primer were used in a second PCR of about 7 to 12 cycles. TCRdb reanalysed the 5' RACE reads using MiXCR and keeps one entry per CDR3 protein. The repertoire consists of 950,000 to 1,200,000 distinct CDR3 sequences, with around two fifths occurring once and the leading ten covering 13%. Sequenced material: blood. These receptors were collected from a man between 18 and 29 years old in good health.

This clonotype has only a few counts. The chain joins TRBV5-1 to TRBJ1-4; 9 bases align to TRBD1. CDR3 size: 14 residues. Germline CDR1 is SGHRS and CDR2 is YFSETQ. V dropped 4 bases and J dropped 8; count of bases not matched to a gene: 6. Here the CDR3 reads CASSGGQGSEKLFF. The CDR3 bases are TGCGCCAGCAGCGGGGGACAGGGATCCGAAAAACTGTTTTTT.

This clonotype has just a few counts. The rearrangement uses TRBV6-6 and TRBJ1-5; D not resolved. Per germline, CDR1 MNHNY and CDR2 SVGAGI (reference sequence). CDR3 length: 14 residues. The V and J ends lost 6 bases and 5 bases respectively, with 14 bases between them. The CDR3 is CASSLGRRYQPQHF. CDR3 nucleotides: TGTGCCAGCAGCCTCGGACGGAGGTATCAGCCCCAGCATTTT.

This clonotype was observed a few times. This sequence joins TRBV4-2 and TRBJ1-2; 8 nucleotides align to TRBD1. Unmatched junction bases numbered 5, after V lost 0 bases and J lost 2 bases. Looked up from germline, CDR1 is LGHNA and CDR2 is YNFKEQ. The CDR3 length is 16 residues. The CDR3 loop reads CASSQDLNRGNYGYTF. In nucleotides, the CDR3 is TGTGCCAGCAGCCAAGACCTAAACAGGGGGAACTATGGCTACACCTTC.

In its sample, this clonotype was seen many times. The CDR3 protein is CASSWDRNYGYTF. The DNA of the CDR3 is TGCGCCAGCAGCTGGGACAGAAACTATGGCTACACCTTC. The chain uses TRBV5-1 and TRBJ1-2; TRBD1 matches at 7 bases. Trimming cost V 3 bases and J 2 bases; bases outside gene matches: 1. This CDR3 comprises 13 residues. CDR1 is SGHRS and CDR2 is YFSETQ in the germline V gene. The full variable domain, in which reference TRBV5-1 and TRBJ1-2 provide the parts outside the CDR3, is KAGVTQTPRYLIKTRGQQVTLSCSPISGHRSVSWYQQTPGQGLQFLFEYFSETQRNKGNFPGRFSGRQFSNSRSEMNVSTLELGDSALYLCASSWDRNYGYTFGSGTRLTVV.

This clonotype was seen a few times. The CDR3: CASERGGTSKNIQYF. The CDR3 DNA sequence: TGTGCCAGCGAGAGGGGCGGTACTTCAAAAAACATTCAGTACTTC. The chain combines TRBV9 with TRBJ2-4, with D perhaps being TRBD1 or TRBD2 (5 bases each). This CDR3 is built from 15 residues. V shed 7 bases and J shed 4 bases, with 18 bases lying between them. In germline, CDR1 is SGDLS, CDR2 YYNGEE.

V and J are TRBV12-3 or TRBV12-4 and TRBJ2-1; tentatively, D is TRBD2 (6 bases). CDR3 length equals 15 residues. The V and J ends lost 4 bases and 4 bases respectively, with 14 bases between them. The CDR3 spells CASSYLGLAYNEQFF. In DNA form, the CDR3 reads TGTGCCAGCAGTTATCTAGGGCTAGCGTACAATGAGCAGTTCTTC.

The chain couples TRBV7-2 to TRBJ1-2; D gene ambiguous. Germline CDR1 SGHTA, CDR2 FQGNSA. The CDR3 has 16 residues. The V end lost 1 base, the J end lost 8 bases, and 20 bases lay between the germline ends. This CDR3 reads CASSLDVVPRAKGYTF. The DNA for the CDR3 is TGTGCCAGCAGCTTAGACGTGGTACCAAGGGCGAAGGGCTACACCTTC.

The V and J genes are TRBV11-3 and TRBJ2-1; D perhaps matches TRBD1 (6 bases). The CDR3 length is 13 residues. Germline CDR1 is SGHNT and CDR2 is YENEEA. V was pared by 0 bases and J by 10 bases, with 10 bases between. CDR3 in DNA: TGTGCCAGCAGCTTAGATCTAGGGGGAGAGCAGTTCTTC. It translates to CASSLDLGGEQFF.

The gene calls are TRBV4-2 and TRBJ2-1; D assignment may be TRBD1 or TRBD2 (7 bases each). In germline, CDR1 is LGHNA, CDR2 YNFKEQ. V lost 2 bases, J lost 5 bases, and 22 bases lay in between. The CDR3 sequence is 18 residues long. Here the CDR3 DNA reads TGTGCCAGCAGCCAATGGGGAGGGACAGCTCAATCCCACAATGAGCAGTTCTTC. The encoded protein is CASSQWGGTAQSHNEQFF.

This clonotype was counted only a few times. In DNA, the CDR3 is TGTGCCAGCAGCCAAGATGTGGGGTCTCAGCATTTT. Its translation is CASSQDVGSQHF. The V and J genes are TRBV3-1 and TRBJ1-5; no firm D call. Trimming left V 0 bases short and J 13 bases short, with 10 bases between. The germline V gene has CDR1 LGHDT and CDR2 YNNKEL (reference sequence). This CDR3 has 12 amino acids.

The chain recombines TRBV29-1 with TRBJ2-2; possible D gene TRBD1, 6 bases. The length of the CDR3 is 12 residues. CDR1 and CDR2 (germline): SQVTM, ANQGSEA. V shed 8 bases and J shed 8 bases, with 15 bases lying between them. CDR3 protein: CSRYRDRGELFF. The CDR3 DNA reads as TGCAGCAGATACAGGGACCGGGGGGAGCTGTTTTTT.

This clonotype has a handful of counts. V and J are TRBV9 and TRBJ2-3; no definite D call. Germline V gives CDR1 SGDLS, CDR2 YYNGEE. Trimming left V 0 bases short and J 2 bases short, with 7 bases between. This CDR3 contains 14 residues. The CDR3 DNA reads as TGTGCCAGCAGCGTAGATCCTACCACAGATACGCAGTATTTT. The encoded protein is CASSVDPTTDTQYF.

The gene calls are TRBV24-1 and TRBJ2-1; 7 bases agree with TRBD1. Germline V gene sequence: CDR1 KGHDR, CDR2 SFDVKD. The CDR3 extends over 16 amino acids. With V trimmed by 4 bases and J by 0 bases, 5 bases remained unmatched. The CDR3 DNA reads as TGTGCCACCAGTGACGGACAGGCCGGCTCCTACAATGAGCAGTTCTTC. Translated: CATSDGQAGSYNEQFF.

This chain joins TRBV29-1 and TRBJ1-1; weak D call: TRBD1 (5 bases). CDR1 is SQVTM and CDR2 is ANQGSEA in the germline V gene. This CDR3 comprises 11 residues. Trimming removed 7 bases from V and 8 bases from J, with 14 bases in between. The CDR3 DNA reads TGCAGCGCAGGGAGTTGGGGAGAAGCTTTCTTT. Translation gives CSAGSWGEAFF.

The rearrangement links TRBV5-1 to TRBJ1-2; 8 nucleotides match TRBD1. Germline V gene lookup returns CDR1 SGHRS and CDR2 YFSETQ. V lost 0 bases, J lost 0 bases, and 7 bases stayed unmatched. CDR3 length: 17 residues. The CDR3 DNA follows: TGCGCCAGCAGCTTGGCAACAGGGGGTCAAACTAACTATGGCTACACCTTC. It yields the protein CASSLATGGQTNYGYTF.

This clonotype was seen more than once but under ten times. V is TRBV5-5 and J is TRBJ2-1; TRBD2 matches 9 bases. The J call may be wrong; the DNA end is better matched by TRBJ2-7. This CDR3 contains 16 residues. Looked up from germline, CDR1 is SGHKS and CDR2 is YYEKEE (reference sequence). CDR3 residues: CASTNLAGLSYNEQYF. CDR3 bases: TGTGCCAGTACAAACCTAGCGGGGCTTTCCTACAATGAGCAGTACTTC.

This clonotype came up many times. The CDR3 sequence is CSVLRDRAYGYTF. The CDR3 nucleotides are TGCAGCGTCCTCCGGGACAGGGCGTATGGCTACACCTTC. The V call is TRBV29-1, the J call TRBJ1-2; 9 bases match TRBD1. CDR1 and CDR2 from the germline V gene are SQVTM and ANQGSEA. V shed 6 bases and J 5 bases; nucleotides not matched to a gene: 7. CDR3 length: 13 amino acids.

The chain has TRBV6-2 or TRBV6-3 and TRBJ1-5; D is undetermined. V was pared by 2 bases and J by 3 bases, with 5 bases between. The CDR3 runs 13 residues. Germline CDR1 MNHEY, CDR2 SVGEGT. The CDR3 here is CASSYSVNQPQHF. Here the CDR3 DNA reads TGTGCCAGCAGTTACAGCGTCAATCAGCCCCAGCATTTT.

This chain links TRBV28 with TRBJ2-5; 10 bases fit TRBD1. Gene TRBJ2-4 matches the end of the DNA better, so the J call may be wrong. CDR3 length: 16 residues. Germline CDR1 and CDR2: MDHEN and SYDVKM. This chain's CDR3 is CASSFIGGTGDDIQYF. CDR3 nucleotides: TGTGCCAGCAGTTTTATCGGTGGGACAGGGGATGACATTCAGTACTTC.

V is TRBV4-3 and J is TRBJ1-5; D is uncertain. Germline V gene sequence: CDR1 LGHNA, CDR2 YSLEER. The CDR3 spans 15 residues. V was cut by 8 bases and J by 3 bases, with 17 bases left in between. The CDR3 spells CASGQDSRSNQPQHF. CDR3 sequence (DNA): TGCGCCAGCGGTCAAGATAGTCGGTCCAATCAGCCCCAGCATTTT.

The rearrangement joins TRBV2 to TRBJ1-4; TRBD1 might be the D (5 bases). V was clipped by 6 bases and J by 7 bases, with 12 bases between them. CDR3 size: 13 residues. Germline V gene sequence: CDR1 SNHLY, CDR2 FYNNEI. CDR3 sequence: CASRQDSGEKLFF. Written as DNA, the CDR3 is TGTGCCAGCAGACAAGACAGTGGTGAAAAACTGTTTTTT.

The rearrangement joins TRBV20-1 to TRBJ1-6; possibly TRBD1 for D (5 bases). This CDR3 has 14 residues. The germline V and J ends were trimmed by 3 bases and 9 bases, with 15 bases remaining between them. Germline V CDR1 and CDR2: DFQATT, SNEGSKA (reference sequence). As DNA, the CDR3 is TGCAGTGCTAGGTCAGGGATGCCCACTTCACCCCTCCACTTT. It specifies CSARSGMPTSPLHF.

This clonotype was counted only a few times. This chain joins TRBV9 and TRBJ2-6; D perhaps matches TRBD1 (6 bases). Trimming shortened V by 2 bases and J by 0 bases, and 18 bases separated the two germline ends. The CDR3 is 19 amino acids. CDR1 is SGDLS and CDR2 is YYNGEE in the germline V gene. CDR3 sequence reads: CASSVPRDMGHSGANVLTF. CDR3 DNA: TGTGCCAGCAGCGTGCCCCGGGACATGGGGCACTCTGGGGCCAACGTCCTGACTTTC.

The V and J genes are TRBV12-5 and TRBJ1-6; D ambiguous. The V end lost 2 bases, the J end lost 9 bases, and 11 bases lay between the germline ends. This CDR3 has 14 amino acids. Germline V gene data show CDR1 as LGHNT and CDR2 as FRNRAP. CDR3 coding DNA: TGTGCTAGTGGTTTGACCCTAGGTGGTTCACCCCTCCACTTT. Translated, it gives CASGLTLGGSPLHF.

This clonotype was picked up a small number of times. The chain is built from TRBV6-1 and TRBJ1-1; possible D gene TRBD1, 6 bases. Germline V CDR1 and CDR2: MNHNS, SASEGT. Trimming pared 1 base from V and 0 bases from J, leaving 9 bases between. This CDR3 is built from 15 residues. CDR3 in DNA: TGTGCCAGCAGTGAAGAGGGGGGAGTGAACACTGAAGCTTTCTTT. Its translation is CASSEEGGVNTEAFF.

The chain couples TRBV25-1 to TRBJ2-4; the D gene is possibly TRBD1 (5 bases). The closer fit of TRBJ2-5 to the DNA end suggests the J call may be wrong. Germline CDR1 is MGHDK and CDR2 is SYGVNS. The CDR3 contains 14 residues. The CDR3 nucleotides are TGTGCCAGCAGTGAAAGGGGTCCGCAAGAGACCCAGTACTTC. Protein product: CASSERGPQETQYF.

The V gene is TRBV6-6, the J gene TRBJ2-7, with unresolved D. The V gene's germline CDR1 is MNHNY and CDR2 SVGAGI (reference sequence). The CDR3 loop spans 13 amino acids. V lost 5 bases to trimming and J lost 7 bases, with 15 bases between them. The CDR3 loop is CASSPLSADEQYF. CDR3 DNA: TGTGCCAGCAGTCCCCTTTCGGCGGATGAGCAGTACTTC.

This clonotype was detected only a few times. The CDR3 spells CASSSGQVNEQFF. The CDR3 DNA reads as TGTGCCAGCAGCTCAGGACAGGTCAATGAGCAGTTCTTC. The chain links TRBV7-2 to TRBJ2-1; 7 bases map to TRBD1. V shed 4 bases and J 6 bases; nucleotides not matched to a gene: 3. The CDR3 spans 13 residues. Germline CDR1 reads SGHTA; CDR2 reads FQGNSA. The variable domain in full, completed from reference TRBV7-2 and TRBJ2-1, reads GAGVSQSPSNKVTEKGKDVELRCDPISGHTALYWYRQSLGQGLEFLIYFQGNSAPDKSGLPSDRFSAERTGGSVSTLTIQRTQQEDSAVYLCASSSGQVNEQFFGPGTRLTVL.

The sample holds a few counts of this clonotype. This chain joins TRBV6-2 or TRBV6-3 and TRBJ2-5; maybe TRBD2 (6 bases). Germline CDR1 reads MNHEY; CDR2 reads SVGEGT. Trimming took 9 bases from V and 2 from J, leaving 16 bases between them. There are 14 residues in the CDR3. The CDR3 nucleotides are TGTGCCAGTGGGAGGACGGAACTACAAGAGACCCAGTACTTC. It translates to CASGRTELQETQYF.

The gene calls are TRBV4-3 and TRBJ1-5; D uncertain. Germline CDR1 reads LGHNA; CDR2 reads YSLEER. Trimming took 0 bases from V and 3 from J, leaving 9 bases between them. This CDR3 contains 15 residues. The CDR3 sequence: CASSQEVHPNQPQHF. CDR3 DNA sequence: TGCGCCAGCAGCCAAGAGGTCCACCCCAATCAGCCCCAGCATTTT.

Note on this clonotype: This may be a read error, as it is one base from a much larger clone. The chain joins TRBV20-1 to TRBJ1-1; D gene uncertain. This CDR3 contains 12 residues. The germline V gene encodes CDR1 DFQATT and CDR2 SNEGSKA (reference sequence). The CDR3 region is CIASRENTEAFF. CDR3 DNA sequence: TGCATTGCTAGTCGGGAGAACACTGAAGCTTTCTTT.